This paragraph reports one T cell receptor beta chain. The antigen remains unidentified. CDR1 and CDR2 from the germline V gene are SGHVT and SQSDAQ. Trimming left V 10 bases short and J 2 bases short, with 14 bases between. The CDR3 is 13 amino acids. The data are from a study of T cell repertoires in cytomegalovirus infection. The overall study: Indicated by public TCR beta signatures were CMV infection and matching HLA type.

TCRdb processed the reads anew with MiXCR; each CDR3 protein has one entry. The sample lists 250,000 to 300,000 distinct CDR3 sequences; about 23% were seen once. Points from the study as a whole: The response measured ex vivo was dominated by TCR beta clonotypes (HLA-C-restricted and CMV-specific). Carriage of CMV together with the relevant HLA was identifiable through cumulative public TCR beta family frequency.

The specimen sequenced was PBMCs. This clonotype was sampled from a human donor in good health (CMV status not recorded). Some clones in this sample may be carry-over from other donors' samples. The rearrangement uses TRBV7-4 and TRBJ1-2; D is unresolved. The CDR3 reads CATTVVGNYGYTF. The CDR3 DNA reads as TGTGCCACCACCGTTGTTGGGAACTATGGCTACACCTTC.